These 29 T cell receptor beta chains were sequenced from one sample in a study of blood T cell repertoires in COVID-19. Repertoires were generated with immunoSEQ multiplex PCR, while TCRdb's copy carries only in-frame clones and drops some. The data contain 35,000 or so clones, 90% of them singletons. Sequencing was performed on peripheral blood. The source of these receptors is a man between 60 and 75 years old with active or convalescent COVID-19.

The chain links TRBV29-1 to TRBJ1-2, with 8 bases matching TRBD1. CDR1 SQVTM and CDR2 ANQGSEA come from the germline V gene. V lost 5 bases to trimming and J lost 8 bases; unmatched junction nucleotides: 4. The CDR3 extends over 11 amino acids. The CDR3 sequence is CSVSGGRGYTF. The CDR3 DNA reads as TGCAGCGTTTCAGGGGGCAGGGGCTACACCTTC.

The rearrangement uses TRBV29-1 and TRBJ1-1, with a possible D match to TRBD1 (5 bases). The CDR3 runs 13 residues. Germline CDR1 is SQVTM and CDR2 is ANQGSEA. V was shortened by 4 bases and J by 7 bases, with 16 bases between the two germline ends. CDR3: CSVGSGRGGEAFF. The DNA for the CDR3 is TGCAGCGTTGGGTCAGGGAGGGGCGGTGAAGCTTTCTTT.

This CDR3 is CASMTGSSYEQYF. As DNA, the CDR3 is TGTGCCAGCATGACAGGGAGCTCCTACGAGCAGTACTTC. The J gene is TRBJ2-7, the V gene TRBV6-5, with 7 bases that match TRBD1. The V gene end was trimmed by 7 bases and the J gene end by 0 bases; junction bases not matched to a gene: 3. Looked up from germline, CDR1 is MNHEY and CDR2 is SVGAGI. This CDR3 has 13 residues.

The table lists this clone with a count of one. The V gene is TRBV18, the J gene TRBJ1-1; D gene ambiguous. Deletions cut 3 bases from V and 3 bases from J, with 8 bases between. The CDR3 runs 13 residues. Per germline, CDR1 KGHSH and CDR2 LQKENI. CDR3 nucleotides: TGTGCCAGCTCACCGGAGGGAGACACTGAAGCTTTCTTT. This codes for CASSPEGDTEAFF.

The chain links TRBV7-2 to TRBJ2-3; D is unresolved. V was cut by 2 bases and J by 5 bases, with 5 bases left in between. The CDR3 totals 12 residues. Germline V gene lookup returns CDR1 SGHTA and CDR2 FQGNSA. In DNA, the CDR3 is TGTGCCAGCAGCTTACAACTAGATACGCAGTATTTT. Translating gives CASSLQLDTQYF.

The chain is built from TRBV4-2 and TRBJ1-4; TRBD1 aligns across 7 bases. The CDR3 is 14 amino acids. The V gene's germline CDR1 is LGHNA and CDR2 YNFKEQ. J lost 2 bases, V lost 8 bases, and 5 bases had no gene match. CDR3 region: CASQGGGTNEKLFF. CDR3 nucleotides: TGTGCCAGCCAGGGGGGAGGCACTAATGAAAAACTGTTTTTT.

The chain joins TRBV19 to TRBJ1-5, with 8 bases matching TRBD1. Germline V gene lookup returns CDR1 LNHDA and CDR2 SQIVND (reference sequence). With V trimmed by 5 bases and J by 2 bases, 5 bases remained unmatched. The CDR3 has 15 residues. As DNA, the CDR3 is TGTGCCAGTAGTCGACAGGGGCGGGGCAATCAGCCCCAGCATTTT. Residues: CASSRQGRGNQPQHF.

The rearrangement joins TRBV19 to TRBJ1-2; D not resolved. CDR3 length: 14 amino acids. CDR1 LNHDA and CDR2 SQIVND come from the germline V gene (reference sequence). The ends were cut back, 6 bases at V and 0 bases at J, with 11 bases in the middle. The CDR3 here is CASREQLANYGYTF. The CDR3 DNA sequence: TGTGCCAGTAGGGAGCAACTCGCTAACTATGGCTACACCTTC.

The CDR3 loop is CASSYQGLANTGELFF. The CDR3 DNA reads TGTGCCAGCAGTTACCAGGGATTGGCGAACACCGGGGAGCTGTTTTTT. The chain recombines TRBV6-5 with TRBJ2-2; D may be TRBD1 (5 bases). The ends were cut back, 2 bases at V and 0 bases at J, with 10 bases in the middle. CDR1 and CDR2 (germline): MNHEY, SVGAGI. The CDR3 consists of 16 residues.

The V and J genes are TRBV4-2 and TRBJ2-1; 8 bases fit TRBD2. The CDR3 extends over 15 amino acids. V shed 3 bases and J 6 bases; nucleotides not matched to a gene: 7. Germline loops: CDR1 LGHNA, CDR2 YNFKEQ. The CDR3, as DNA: TGTGCCAGCAGCCACCTTAGCGGGATGTTCAATGAGCAGTTCTTC. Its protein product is CASSHLSGMFNEQFF.

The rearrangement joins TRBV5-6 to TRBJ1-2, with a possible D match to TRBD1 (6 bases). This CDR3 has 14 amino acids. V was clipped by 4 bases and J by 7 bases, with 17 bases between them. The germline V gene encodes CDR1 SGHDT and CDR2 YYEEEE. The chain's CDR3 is CASSPRQAVVGYTF. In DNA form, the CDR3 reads TGTGCCAGCAGCCCACGACAGGCGGTCGTTGGCTACACCTTC.

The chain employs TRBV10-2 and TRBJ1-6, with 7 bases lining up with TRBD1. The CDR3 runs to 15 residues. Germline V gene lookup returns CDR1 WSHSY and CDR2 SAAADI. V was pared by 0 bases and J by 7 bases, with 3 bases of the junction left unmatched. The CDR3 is CASSESTGVNSPLHF. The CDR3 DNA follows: TGCGCCAGCAGTGAGTCCACAGGGGTAAATTCACCCCTCCACTTT.

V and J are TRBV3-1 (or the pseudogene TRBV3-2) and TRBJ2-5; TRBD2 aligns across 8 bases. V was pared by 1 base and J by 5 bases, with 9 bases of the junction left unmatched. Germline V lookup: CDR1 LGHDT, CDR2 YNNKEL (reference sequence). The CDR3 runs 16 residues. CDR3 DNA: TGTGCCAGCAGCCAAGGGACTAGCCCAACGGGGGAGACCCAGTACTTC. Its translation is CASSQGTSPTGETQYF.

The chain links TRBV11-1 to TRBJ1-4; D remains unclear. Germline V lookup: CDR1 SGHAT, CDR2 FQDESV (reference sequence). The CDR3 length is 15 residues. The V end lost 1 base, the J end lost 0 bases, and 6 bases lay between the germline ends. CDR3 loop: CASSLGRSTNEKLFF. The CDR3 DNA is TGTGCCAGCAGCTTAGGTCGGTCAACTAATGAAAAACTGTTTTTT.

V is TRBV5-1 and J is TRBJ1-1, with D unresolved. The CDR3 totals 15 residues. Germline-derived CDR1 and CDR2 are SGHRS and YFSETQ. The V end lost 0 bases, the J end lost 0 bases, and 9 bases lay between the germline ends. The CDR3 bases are TGCGCCAGCAGCTTGGGACATCAGTTGAACACTGAAGCTTTCTTT. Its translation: CASSLGHQLNTEAFF.

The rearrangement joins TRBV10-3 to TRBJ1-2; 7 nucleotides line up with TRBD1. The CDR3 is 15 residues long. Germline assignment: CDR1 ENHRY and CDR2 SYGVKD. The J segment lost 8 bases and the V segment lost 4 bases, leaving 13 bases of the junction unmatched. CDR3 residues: CAISAGPGGLGGYTF. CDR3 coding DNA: TGTGCCATCAGTGCCGGGCCAGGGGGTCTCGGGGGCTACACCTTC.

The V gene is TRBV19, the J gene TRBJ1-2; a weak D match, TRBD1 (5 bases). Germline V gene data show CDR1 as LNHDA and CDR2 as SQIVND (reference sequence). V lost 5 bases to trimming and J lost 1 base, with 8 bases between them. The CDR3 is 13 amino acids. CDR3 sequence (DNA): TGTGCCAGTAGTTACAGGAGTAACTATGGCTACACCTTC. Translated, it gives CASSYRSNYGYTF.

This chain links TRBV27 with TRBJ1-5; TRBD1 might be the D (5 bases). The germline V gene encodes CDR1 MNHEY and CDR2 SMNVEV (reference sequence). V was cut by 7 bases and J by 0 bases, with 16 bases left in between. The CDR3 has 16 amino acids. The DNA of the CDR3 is TGTGCCAGCACTCCGACGGGACTGGGTAGCAATCAGCCCCAGCATTTT. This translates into CASTPTGLGSNQPQHF.

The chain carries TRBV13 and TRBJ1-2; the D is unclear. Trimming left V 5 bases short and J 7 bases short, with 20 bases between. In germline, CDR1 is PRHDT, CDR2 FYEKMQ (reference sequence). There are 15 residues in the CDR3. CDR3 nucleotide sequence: TGTGCCAGCAGCATTGGATGGAGGCTAGCAGGTGGCTACACCTTC. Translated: CASSIGWRLAGGYTF.

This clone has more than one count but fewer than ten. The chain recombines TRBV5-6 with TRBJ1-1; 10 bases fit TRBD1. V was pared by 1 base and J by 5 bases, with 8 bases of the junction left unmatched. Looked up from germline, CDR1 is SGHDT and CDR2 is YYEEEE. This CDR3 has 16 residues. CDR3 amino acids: CASSLLGTGVGTEAFF. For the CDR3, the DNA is TGTGCCAGCAGCTTGTTGGGGACAGGGGTTGGGACTGAAGCTTTCTTT.

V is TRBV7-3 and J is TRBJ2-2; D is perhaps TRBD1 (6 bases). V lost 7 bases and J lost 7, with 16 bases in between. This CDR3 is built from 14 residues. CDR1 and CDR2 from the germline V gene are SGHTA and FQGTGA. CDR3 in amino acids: CASTPGWDNGELFF. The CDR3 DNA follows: TGTGCCAGCACCCCGGGGTGGGACAACGGGGAGCTGTTTTTT. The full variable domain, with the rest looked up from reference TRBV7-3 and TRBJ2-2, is GAGVSQTPSNKVTEKGKYVELRCDPISGHTALYWYRQSLGQGPEFLIYFQGTGAADDSGLPNDRFFAVRPEGSVSTLKIQRTERGDSAVYLCASTPGWDNGELFFGEGSRLTVL.

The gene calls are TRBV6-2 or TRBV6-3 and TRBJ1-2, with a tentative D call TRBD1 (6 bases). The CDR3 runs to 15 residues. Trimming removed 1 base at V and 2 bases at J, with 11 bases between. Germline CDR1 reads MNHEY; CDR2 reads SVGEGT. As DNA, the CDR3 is TGTGCCAGCAGTTACTTGGCAGGGGAGAACTATGGCTACACCTTC. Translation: CASSYLAGENYGYTF.

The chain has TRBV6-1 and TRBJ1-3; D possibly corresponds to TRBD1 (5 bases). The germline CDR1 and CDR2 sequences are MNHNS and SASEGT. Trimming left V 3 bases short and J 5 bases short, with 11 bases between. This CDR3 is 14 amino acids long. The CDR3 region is CASSDQTVRNTIYF. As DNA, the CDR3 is TGTGCCAGCAGTGACCAGACAGTTCGAAACACCATATATTTT.

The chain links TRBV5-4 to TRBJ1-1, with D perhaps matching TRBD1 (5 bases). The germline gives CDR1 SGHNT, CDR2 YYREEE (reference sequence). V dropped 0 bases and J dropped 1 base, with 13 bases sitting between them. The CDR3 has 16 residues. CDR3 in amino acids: CASSLGAGGANTEAFF. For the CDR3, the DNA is TGTGCCAGCAGCTTGGGGGCGGGGGGTGCGAACACTGAAGCTTTCTTT.

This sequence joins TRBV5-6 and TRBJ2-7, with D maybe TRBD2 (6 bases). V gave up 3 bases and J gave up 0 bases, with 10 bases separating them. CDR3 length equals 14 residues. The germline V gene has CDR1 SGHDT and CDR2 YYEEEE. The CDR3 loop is CASSWTGDSYEQYF. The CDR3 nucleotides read TGTGCCAGCAGCTGGACGGGGGACTCCTACGAGCAGTACTTC. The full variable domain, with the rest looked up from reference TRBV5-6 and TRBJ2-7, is DAGVTQSPTHLIKTRGQQVTLRCSPKSGHDTVSWYQQALGQGPQFIFQYYEEEERQRGNFPDRFSGHQFPNYSSELNVNALLLGDSALYLCASSWTGDSYEQYFGPGTRLTVT.

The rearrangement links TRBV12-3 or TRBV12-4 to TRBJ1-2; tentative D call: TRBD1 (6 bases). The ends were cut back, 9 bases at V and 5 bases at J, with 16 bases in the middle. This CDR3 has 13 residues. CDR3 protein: CARMLQGGYGYTF. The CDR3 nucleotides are TGTGCCAGGATGCTACAGGGAGGGTATGGCTACACCTTC.

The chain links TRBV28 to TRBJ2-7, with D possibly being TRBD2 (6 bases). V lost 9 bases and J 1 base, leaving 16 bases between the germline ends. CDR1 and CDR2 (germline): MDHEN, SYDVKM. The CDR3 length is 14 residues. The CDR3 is CASQATRPSYEQYF. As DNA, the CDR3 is TGTGCCAGTCAAGCGACTAGGCCGTCCTACGAGCAGTACTTC.

In DNA, the CDR3 is TGTGCCAGCTGCCCGACAGACTCCTACGAGCAGTACTTC. Translating gives CASCPTDSYEQYF. The chain is built from TRBV6-5 and TRBJ2-7, with a tentative D call TRBD1 (5 bases). V was trimmed by 8 bases and J by 0 bases, leaving 11 bases between them. The germline V gene has CDR1 MNHEY and CDR2 SVGAGI. CDR3 length equals 13 residues.

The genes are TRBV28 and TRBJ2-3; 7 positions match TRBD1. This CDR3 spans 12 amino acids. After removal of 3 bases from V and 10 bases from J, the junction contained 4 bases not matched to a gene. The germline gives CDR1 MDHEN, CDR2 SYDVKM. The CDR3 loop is CASSFGDRSQYF. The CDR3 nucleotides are TGTGCCAGCAGTTTCGGGGACAGATCGCAGTATTTT.